This TCR beta chain was captured in a study of T-cell memory formation after mild COVID-19. Turning to the study itself: TCR clusters were mostly donor specific.

In regard to this clonotype: Its antigen is undetermined.

Constant-segment-primed 5'RACE gave TCR alpha and TCR beta cDNA libraries with sample barcodes and UMIs. TCRdb independently ran MiXCR on the 5' RACE reads; one entry per CDR3 protein. The sample has fewer than 350,000 distinct CDR3 sequences, 13% to 15% seen once. Whole-study results and caveats: Later expanders leaned toward CD4+, whereas clones contracting from day 15 to 85 were balanced CD4/CD8. Memory sampled before infection contained some responding clones, suggesting cross-reactive memory joined.

Trimming at V came to 1 base and at J to 5 bases, leaving 2 bases not matched to a gene. The CDR3 has 15 residues. CDR1 LNHDA and CDR2 SQIVND come from the germline V gene (reference sequence). The sample was PBMCs or a T cell subset sorted from them (not recorded which). The gene calls are TRBV19 and TRBJ2-1, with TRBD2 matching over 10 bases. This receptor was identified in a man between 18 and 29 years old who had mild COVID-19 (a few samples of this study predate the infection). Cell type and time point are not known. CDR3 in amino acids: CASSIAGLANNEQFF. CDR3 DNA: TGTGCCAGTAGTATAGCGGGACTAGCGAACAATGAGCAGTTCTTC.